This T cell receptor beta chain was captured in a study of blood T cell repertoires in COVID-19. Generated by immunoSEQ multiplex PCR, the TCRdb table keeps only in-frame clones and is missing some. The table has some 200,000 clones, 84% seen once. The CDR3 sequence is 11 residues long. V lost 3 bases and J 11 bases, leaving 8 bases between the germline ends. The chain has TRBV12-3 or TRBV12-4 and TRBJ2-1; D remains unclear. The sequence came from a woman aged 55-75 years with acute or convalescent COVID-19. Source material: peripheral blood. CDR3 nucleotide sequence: TGTGCCAGCAGTTTCGGAGTGCAGCAGTTCTTC. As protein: CASSFGVQQFF.